One and the same sample provided the 3 T cell receptor beta chains below, sequenced in a study of blood T cell repertoires in COVID-19. Measured with immunoSEQ multiplex PCR; TCRdb has only the in-frame clones, and not every one. The data show 130,000 to 150,000 clones, around 79% seen once. Material: peripheral blood. These receptor sequences come from a woman aged 70-85 years with COVID-19, enrolled during active disease.

Only one count was recorded for this clone. The chain recombines TRBV7-9 with TRBJ1-3; D might be TRBD1 (5 bases). Trimming removed 6 bases from V and 0 bases from J, with 15 bases in between. The length of the CDR3 is 16 residues. From germline, CDR1 is SEHNR and CDR2 FQNEAQ (reference sequence). As DNA, the CDR3 is TGTGCCAGCAGTGTAGTAGGGGTCCCCTCTGGAAACACCATATATTTT. It yields the protein CASSVVGVPSGNTIYF.

The V and J genes are TRBV6-5 and TRBJ1-1; D is possibly TRBD1 (5 bases). The germline V and J ends were trimmed by 7 bases and 5 bases, with 14 bases remaining between them. The CDR3 contains 13 residues. Germline loops: CDR1 MNHEY, CDR2 SVGAGI. The CDR3 region is CASKGASVTEAFF. DNA of the CDR3: TGTGCCAGCAAAGGGGCAAGCGTGACTGAAGCTTTCTTT.

The chain uses TRBV7-9 and TRBJ2-7; 7 nucleotides match TRBD1. V was clipped by 1 base and J by 3 bases; unmatched bases: 3. The CDR3 contains 14 residues. Per the germline V gene, CDR1 is SEHNR and CDR2 is FQNEAQ (reference sequence). CDR3 DNA: TGTGCCAGCAGCTTAGGTAGGACAGGCTACGAGCAGTACTTC. It specifies CASSLGRTGYEQYF.